Many counts were recorded for the clone carrying this T cell receptor beta chain. These data are taken from a study of T cell repertoires in cytomegalovirus infection. Study-level background: Indications of both CMV infection and matching HLA type were provided by public TCR beta signatures.

TCRdb passed the reads through MiXCR, listing each CDR3 protein once. The sample holds roughly 500,000 distinct CDR3 sequences, approximately 15% seen once. The germline V gene encodes CDR1 SEHNR and CDR2 FQNEAQ (reference sequence). The CDR3 has 16 amino acids. Trimming removed 3 bases from V and 8 bases from J, with 19 bases in between. The sample comprised CD8+ T cells from PBMCs. V and J are TRBV7-9 and TRBJ1-4, with a tentative D call TRBD1 (6 bases). The receptor was isolated from a human donor in good health (CMV status not recorded). Some clones in this sample may be carry-over from other donors' samples. The CDR3: CASSFGYRALWEKLFF. CDR3 sequence (DNA): TGTGCCAGCAGCTTCGGTTACAGGGCCCTATGGGAAAAACTGTTTTTT.